A single sample is the source of the 3 T cell receptor beta chains below, sequenced in a study of cytomegalovirus exposure and HLA in healthy donors. Researchers ran the PCR with 60 Vbeta and 13 Jbeta primers. Some clones are missing from TCRdb's copy, which holds only in-frame ones; the method was immunoSEQ multiplex PCR. The sample contains some 120,000 clones, roughly 80% of which appear only once. Specimen: PBMCs. The receptors shown here come from a man younger than 45 in good health and CMV-seronegative.

The chain recombines TRBV6-6 with TRBJ2-6; a possible D gene is TRBD2 (6 bases). The germline V gene encodes CDR1 MNHNY and CDR2 SVGAGI (reference sequence). The CDR3 contains 16 residues. V was pared by 7 bases and J by 2 bases, with 15 bases between. The CDR3 DNA sequence: TGTGCCAGCACGCTTGGGGGGATCACTGGGGCCAACGTCCTGACTTTC. Translated: CASTLGGITGANVLTF.

J is TRBJ2-1 and V is TRBV28; 7 nucleotides agree with TRBD1. With V trimmed by 1 base and J by 7 bases, 10 bases remained unmatched. The CDR3 consists of 16 residues. Per the germline V gene, CDR1 is MDHEN and CDR2 is SYDVKM. CDR3: CASSLYSGGGFNEQFF. CDR3 nucleotide sequence: TGTGCCAGCAGTTTATATTCAGGGGGTGGTTTTAATGAGCAGTTCTTC.

J is TRBJ1-1 and V is TRBV7-9; 9 bases map to TRBD1. V was clipped by 1 base and J by 3 bases; unmatched bases: 0. CDR1 SEHNR and CDR2 FQNEAQ come from the germline V gene (reference sequence). This CDR3 has 14 residues. This CDR3 reads CASSLGTGDTEAFF. The DNA of the CDR3 is TGTGCCAGCAGCTTAGGGACAGGGGACACTGAAGCTTTCTTT.